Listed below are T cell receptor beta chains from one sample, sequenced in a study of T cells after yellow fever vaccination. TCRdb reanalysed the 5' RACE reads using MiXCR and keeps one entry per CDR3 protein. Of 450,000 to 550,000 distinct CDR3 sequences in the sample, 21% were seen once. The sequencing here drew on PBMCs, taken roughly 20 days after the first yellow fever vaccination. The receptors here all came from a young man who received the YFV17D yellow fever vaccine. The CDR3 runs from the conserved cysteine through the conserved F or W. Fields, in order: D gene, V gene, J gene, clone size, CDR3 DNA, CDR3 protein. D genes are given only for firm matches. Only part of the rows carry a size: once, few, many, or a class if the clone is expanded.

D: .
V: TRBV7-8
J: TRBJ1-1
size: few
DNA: TGTGCCAGCCTACAGGTGGACACGTATCCCCCTGAAGCTTTCTTT
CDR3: CASLQVDTYPPEAFF

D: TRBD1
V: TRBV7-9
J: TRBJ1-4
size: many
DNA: TGTGCCAGCAGCCCCGGGACAGGGACTAATGAAAAACTGTTTTTT
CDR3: CASSPGTGTNEKLFF

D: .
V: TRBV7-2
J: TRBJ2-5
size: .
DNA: TGTGCCAGTTCGATGAGACGAGGGGGTAGGGAGACCCAGTACTTC
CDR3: CASSMRRGGRETQYF

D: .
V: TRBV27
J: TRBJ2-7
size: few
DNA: TGTGCCAGCAGTTTTACAGATTCGTACGGGCACCCCTACGAGCAGTACTTC
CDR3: CASSFTDSYGHPYEQYF

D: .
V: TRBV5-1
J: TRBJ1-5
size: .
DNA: TGCGCCAGCAGCCTGGTCCCGGGGGCGAGCAATCAGCCCCAGCATTTT
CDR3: CASSLVPGASNQPQHF

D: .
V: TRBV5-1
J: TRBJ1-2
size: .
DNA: TGCGCCAGCAGCAGTGGGACGGTAGCTAACTATGGCTACACCTTC
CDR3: CASSSGTVANYGYTF

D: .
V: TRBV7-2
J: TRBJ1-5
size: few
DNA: TGTGCCAGCAGCTTTCAGCGTGCAGGCAATCAGCCCCAGCATTTT
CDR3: CASSFQRAGNQPQHF

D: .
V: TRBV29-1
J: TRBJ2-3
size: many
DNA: TGCAGCGTTGAAGGGCTGAACACAGATACGCAGTATTTT
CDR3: CSVEGLNTDTQYF

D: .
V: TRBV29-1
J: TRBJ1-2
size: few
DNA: TGCAGCGACCTCTACAACTATGGCTACACCTTC
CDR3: CSDLYNYGYTF

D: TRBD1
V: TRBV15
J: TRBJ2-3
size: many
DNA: TGTGCCACCAGCTTTGGGACAGGGAGCACAGATACGCAGTATTTT
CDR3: CATSFGTGSTDTQYF

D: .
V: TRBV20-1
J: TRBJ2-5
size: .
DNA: TGCAGTGCTCCCCGTGTGCGGGGATACCAAGAGACCCAGTACTTC
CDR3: CSAPRVRGYQETQYF

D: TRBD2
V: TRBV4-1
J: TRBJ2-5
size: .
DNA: TGCGCCAGCAGCCGTGGAAGGGGCGGGGGCCAAGAGACCCAGTACTTC
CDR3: CASSRGRGGGQETQYF

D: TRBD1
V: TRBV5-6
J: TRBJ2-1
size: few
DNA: TGTGCCAGCAGCTTTCTGGACAGGAGCTCCTACAATGAGCAGTTCTTC
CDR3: CASSFLDRSSYNEQFF

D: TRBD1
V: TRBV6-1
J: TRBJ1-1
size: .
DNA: TGTGCCAGCAGAGGAAGACAGGGGCCAAACACTGAAGCTTTCTTT
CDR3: CASRGRQGPNTEAFF

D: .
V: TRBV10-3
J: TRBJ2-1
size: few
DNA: TGTGCCACCTCACTGGCGGTGGCCTACAATGAGCAGTTCTTC
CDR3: CATSLAVAYNEQFF

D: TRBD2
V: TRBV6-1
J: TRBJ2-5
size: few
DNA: TGTGCCAGCAACCCCGGGACTAGCGGGGGCGGAGAGACCCAGTACTTC
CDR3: CASNPGTSGGGETQYF

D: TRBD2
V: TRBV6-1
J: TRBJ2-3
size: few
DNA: TGTGCCAGCAGTGAAGCGCGGGGGGGCACAGATACGCAGTATTTT
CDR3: CASSEARGGTDTQYF

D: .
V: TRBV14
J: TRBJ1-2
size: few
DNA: TGTGCCAGCAGCGCTGGGAGGGCTGGCTACACCTTC
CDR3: CASSAGRAGYTF

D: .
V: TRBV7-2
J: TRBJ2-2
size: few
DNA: TGTGCCAGCAGTTACGCCTCGGGCACCGGGGAGCTGTTTTTT
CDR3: CASSYASGTGELFF

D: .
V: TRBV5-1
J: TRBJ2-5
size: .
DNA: TGCGCCAGCAGCTTGGGGGGCCGAGTCCTAGAGACCCAGTACTTC
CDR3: CASSLGGRVLETQYF

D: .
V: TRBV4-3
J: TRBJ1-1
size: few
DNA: TGCGCCAGCAGCCAAGGGTTAGGGACAGAAGCTTTCTTT
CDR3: CASSQGLGTEAFF

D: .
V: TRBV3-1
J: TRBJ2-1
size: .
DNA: TGTGCCAGCAGCCAAGATACGTGGGGGAGGCAGTTCTTC
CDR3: CASSQDTWGRQFF

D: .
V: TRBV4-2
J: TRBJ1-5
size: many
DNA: TGTGCCAGCAGCCAAGATACAGGCTCCAATCAGCCCCAGCATTTT
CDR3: CASSQDTGSNQPQHF

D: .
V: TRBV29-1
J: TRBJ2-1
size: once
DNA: TGCAGCGTTGAAATAAAGGTGGGCAATGAGCAGTTCTTC
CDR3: CSVEIKVGNEQFF